The present TCR beta chain was sequenced within a study of CD8 T cells in ankylosing spondylitis. TCRdb reprocessed the 5' RACE reads with MiXCR, giving one entry per CDR3 protein. This sample carries about 300,000 distinct CDR3 sequences, around a tenth of them seen once, and the ten largest clones take roughly 9.5%. The ends were cut back, 6 bases at V and 1 base at J, with 15 bases in the middle. Per germline, CDR1 ENHRY and CDR2 SYGVKD. The CDR3 consists of 16 residues. This clonotype was counted a few times. Material: blood, either unsorted or a sorted T cell fraction (not recorded which). The clonotype was recovered from a female donor with ankylosing spondylitis or in good health (not recorded which). This chain uses TRBV10-3 with TRBJ2-2; D may correspond to TRBD1 or TRBD2 (5 bases each). The DNA of the CDR3 is TGTGCCATCAGCCTGAGGGGAGCGGAGAACACCGGGGAGCTGTTTTTT. This sequence encodes CAISLRGAENTGELFF.